This T cell receptor (beta chain) was recovered during a study of blood T cell repertoires in COVID-19. The repertoire was sequenced with immunoSEQ multiplex PCR; TCRdb's copy has only in-frame clones and lacks some. The sample includes about 29,000 clones, 84% of them seen just once. The CDR3 covers 15 residues. Germline lookup yields CDR1 MNHEY and CDR2 SVGAGI. V lost 6 bases and J lost 0, with 12 bases in between. Material: peripheral blood. This chain uses TRBV6-5 with TRBJ1-3; D gene uncertain. The clonotype was recovered from a man older than 75 with active COVID-19. CDR3 in DNA: TGTGCCAGCAGCGCCGAGGGAAGCTCTGGAAACACCATATATTTT. Its protein product is CASSAEGSSGNTIYF.